This TCR beta chain was captured in a study of T-cell reconstitution after alpha-beta-depleted transplantation in children. Trimming pared 9 bases from V and 0 bases from J, leaving 15 bases between. CDR3 size: 14 residues. The germline gives CDR1 MNHEY, CDR2 SVGEGT. Researchers prepared the TCRbeta library using unique molecular identifiers, the study reports. Each CDR3 protein gets one entry after TCRdb re-called the PCR reads with MiXCR. The data show 400,000 to 500,000 distinct CDR3 sequences, with 9.5% to 13% seen just once and roughly 6% held by the top ten. The sequencing here drew on PBMCs from the stem cell graft donor, taken from the stem cell graft. The receptor was derived from a human donor who donated a stem cell graft to a child with acute myeloid leukemia. This chain joins TRBV6-2 or TRBV6-3 and TRBJ2-7, with a weak D call TRBD2 (6 bases). CDR3 sequence: CASRPKRVSYEQYF. CDR3 coding DNA: TGTGCCAGTAGGCCGAAGCGGGTCTCCTACGAGCAGTACTTC.